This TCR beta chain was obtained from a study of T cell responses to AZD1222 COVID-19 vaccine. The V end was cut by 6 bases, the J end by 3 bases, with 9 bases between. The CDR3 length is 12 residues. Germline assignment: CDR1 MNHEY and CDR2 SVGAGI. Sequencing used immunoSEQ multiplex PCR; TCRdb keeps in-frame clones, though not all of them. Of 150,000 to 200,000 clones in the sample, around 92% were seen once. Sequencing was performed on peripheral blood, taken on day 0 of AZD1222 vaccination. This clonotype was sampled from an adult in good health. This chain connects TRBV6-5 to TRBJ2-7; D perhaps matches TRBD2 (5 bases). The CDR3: CASSRLHYEQYF. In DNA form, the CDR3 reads TGTGCCAGCAGCCGACTACACTACGAGCAGTACTTC.